This T cell receptor beta chain derives from a study of identical twins. Study findings and constraints: Findings came from cross-sectional statistics, without long-term follow-up of donors.

The authors used template switching to add a universal primer site and gave cDNA unique molecular identifiers. MiXCR was run by TCRdb on the 5' RACE reads, yielding one entry per CDR3 protein. The table lists under 250,000 distinct CDR3 sequences, about a tenth of them singletons, with about 5.5% in the top ten. As for this clonotype: Its specificity is unknown.

The CDR3 spans 16 residues. V lost 3 bases to trimming and J lost 5 bases; unmatched junction nucleotides: 3. Germline values: CDR1 SGHTA, CDR2 FQGNSA. Sample: memory (CD45RO+) T cells sorted from blood. This TCR derives from a woman aged 18-29 years in good health. V usage is TRBV7-2 and J usage is TRBJ2-3, with 15 bases identical to TRBD2. CDR3 residues: CASSFGLAGGGDTQYF. The CDR3, as DNA: TGTGCCAGCAGCTTCGGACTAGCGGGGGGGGGAGATACGCAGTATTTT. The whole variable domain, filled in from reference TRBV7-2 and TRBJ2-3, reads GAGVSQSPSNKVTEKGKDVELRCDPISGHTALYWYRQSLGQGLEFLIYFQGNSAPDKSGLPSDRFSAERTGGSVSTLTIQRTQQEDSAVYLCASSFGLAGGGDTQYFGPGTRLTVL.